Below, 21 T cell receptor beta chains from the same sample are listed, as sequenced in a study of cytomegalovirus exposure and HLA in healthy donors. PCR primers comprised 60 Vbeta and 13 Jbeta primers. Method: immunoSEQ multiplex PCR; TCRdb's copy keeps in-frame clones and lacks some. This table has 200,000 or so clones, under 90% appearing once. Sequencing was performed on PBMCs. These receptors came from a human donor in good health.

The chain couples TRBV7-9 to TRBJ1-6; 9 bases align to TRBD1. The CDR3 loop spans 16 amino acids. Germline trimming cut 4 bases from V and 9 bases from J; bases unmatched to any gene: 10. Germline V lookup: CDR1 SEHNR, CDR2 FQNEAQ (reference sequence). CDR3 nucleotides: TGTGCCAGCAGCTCAACAGGGGGCGGATCGAGTTCACCCCTCCACTTT. This codes for CASSSTGGGSSSPLHF. Full variable domain (remainder filled in from reference TRBV7-9 and TRBJ1-6): DTGVSQNPRHKITKRGQNVTFRCDPISEHNRLYWYRQTLGQGPEFLTYFQNEAQLEKSRLLSDRFSAERPKGSFSTLEIQRTEQGDSAMYLCASSSTGGGSSSPLHFGNGTRLTVT.

This rearrangement joins TRBV2 to TRBJ2-2; D gene ambiguous. The germline CDR1 and CDR2 sequences are SNHLY and FYNNEI. The CDR3 consists of 13 residues. V lost 8 bases, J lost 2 bases, and 9 bases lay in between. Here the CDR3 reads CASGGENTGELFF. CDR3 nucleotides: TGTGCCAGCGGTGGAGAAAACACCGGGGAGCTGTTTTTT.

The V call is TRBV7-9, the J call TRBJ1-3, with 8 bases that match TRBD1. This CDR3 spans 18 amino acids. Germline V gives CDR1 SEHNR, CDR2 FQNEAQ (reference sequence). V was clipped by 6 bases and J by 0 bases; unmatched bases: 13. Written as DNA, the CDR3 is TGTGCCAGCAGACCATATCCATCACAGGGGGGCTCTGGAAACACCATATATTTT. Amino acid sequence: CASRPYPSQGGSGNTIYF. Drawing the rest from reference TRBV7-9 and TRBJ1-3, the complete variable domain is DTGVSQNPRHKITKRGQNVTFRCDPISEHNRLYWYRQTLGQGPEFLTYFQNEAQLEKSRLLSDRFSAERPKGSFSTLEIQRTEQGDSAMYLCASRPYPSQGGSGNTIYFGEGSWLTVV.

As DNA, the CDR3 is TGTGCCAGCAGTGACCGGGACAGGGTCTGGCCCCAGCATTTT. It encodes CASSDRDRVWPQHF. The chain couples TRBV28 to TRBJ1-5; 9 bases are a match to TRBD1. Unmatched junction bases numbered 8, after V lost 5 bases and J lost 9 bases. Germline CDR1 is MDHEN and CDR2 is SYDVKM. This CDR3 has 14 amino acids.

The chain joins TRBV2 to TRBJ1-2; no clear D gene. This CDR3 has 12 residues. The V end lost 7 bases, the J end lost 4 bases, and 10 bases lay between the germline ends. CDR1 SNHLY and CDR2 FYNNEI come from the germline V gene. CDR3 loop: CASTEPPYGYTF. CDR3 in DNA: TGTGCCAGCACCGAGCCCCCCTATGGCTACACCTTC.

The CDR3 loop is CASSLASGSFAPQYF. The CDR3 DNA reads TGCGCCAGCAGCTTAGCTAGCGGGAGTTTTGCCCCGCAGTATTTT. V is TRBV5-1 and J is TRBJ2-3, with TRBD2 matching over 10 bases. CDR3 length: 15 residues. Looked up from germline, CDR1 is SGHRS and CDR2 is YFSETQ. Trimming at V came to 2 bases and at J to 10 bases, leaving 10 bases not matched to a gene.

The gene calls are TRBV7-9 and TRBJ2-1; 11 nucleotides align to TRBD2. The CDR3 has 13 residues. Germline V gives CDR1 SEHNR, CDR2 FQNEAQ (reference sequence). Unmatched junction bases numbered 2, after V lost 9 bases and J lost 4 bases. CDR3 in amino acids: CASRLAGYNEQFF. The CDR3 region has the DNA TGTGCCAGTCGACTAGCGGGATACAATGAGCAGTTCTTC. The full variable domain, with the rest looked up from reference TRBV7-9 and TRBJ2-1, is DTGVSQNPRHKITKRGQNVTFRCDPISEHNRLYWYRQTLGQGPEFLTYFQNEAQLEKSRLLSDRFSAERPKGSFSTLEIQRTEQGDSAMYLCASRLAGYNEQFFGPGTRLTVL.

V gene TRBV11-2 combines with J gene TRBJ2-3; D is unclear. Germline V gives CDR1 SGHAT, CDR2 FQNNGV. Between the trimmed V and J ends, which lost 2 bases and 5 bases, there was a span of 17 bases. This CDR3 spans 16 amino acids. This chain's CDR3 is CASSLYGSSRGDTQYF. Here the CDR3 DNA reads TGTGCCAGCAGCTTATACGGATCCTCCCGAGGAGATACGCAGTATTTT. Full variable domain (outside the CDR3, taken from reference TRBV11-2 and TRBJ2-3): EAGVAQSPRYKIIEKRQSVAFWCNPISGHATLYWYQQILGQGPKLLIQFQNNGVVDDSQLPKDRFSAERLKGVDSTLKIQPAKLEDSAVYLCASSLYGSSRGDTQYFGPGTRLTVL.

The rearrangement uses TRBV19 and TRBJ2-7; a weak D match, TRBD1 (5 bases). This CDR3 is 14 amino acids long. CDR1 and CDR2 from the germline V gene are LNHDA and SQIVND (reference sequence). Between the trimmed V and J ends, which lost 2 bases and 3 bases, there was a span of 11 bases. CDR3 nucleotide sequence: TGTGCCAGTAGTATACAGGGTACTCTCTACGAGCAGTACTTC. It translates to CASSIQGTLYEQYF. The entire variable domain, with the rest obtained from reference TRBV19 and TRBJ2-7, is as follows: DGGITQSPKYLFRKEGQNVTLSCEQNLNHDAMYWYRQDPGQGLRLIYYSQIVNDFQKGDIAEGYSVSREKKESFPLTVTSAQKNPTAFYLCASSIQGTLYEQYFGPGTRLTVT.

This clone was recorded once. The V and J genes are TRBV5-1 and TRBJ2-3; 7 bases fit TRBD2. Germline V gene data show CDR1 as SGHRS and CDR2 as YFSETQ. J gave up 2 bases and V 4 bases, and 16 bases lay outside the gene matches. This CDR3 comprises 18 residues. The CDR3, as DNA: TGCGCCAGCAGCCCGGGACGAGCGGGGATACCTCTCACAGATACGCAGTATTTT. Its protein is CASSPGRAGIPLTDTQYF.

The DNA for the CDR3 is TGTGCCAGCAGCTTGGCGGGAGCGGTGTATGAGCAGTTCTTC. This encodes CASSLAGAVYEQFF. V and J are TRBV5-4 and TRBJ2-1; TRBD2 is a possible D gene (6 bases). This CDR3 is 14 amino acids long. Germline loops: CDR1 SGHNT, CDR2 YYREEE (reference sequence). The V end was cut by 0 bases, the J end by 8 bases, with 12 bases between. The full variable domain, rest sourced from reference TRBV5-4 and TRBJ2-1, is ETGVTQSPTHLIKTRGQQVTLRCSSQSGHNTVSWYQQALGQGPQFIFQYYREEENGRGNFPPRFSGLQFPNYSSELNVNALELDDSALYLCASSLAGAVYEQFFGPGTRLTVL.

The V gene is TRBV10-3, the J gene TRBJ1-5, with D maybe TRBD1 (6 bases). The CDR3 is 15 residues long. V shed 0 bases and J shed 7 bases, with 13 bases lying between them. Germline V gene sequence: CDR1 ENHRY, CDR2 SYGVKD. In DNA form, the CDR3 reads TGTGCCATCAGTGAGTCGATACAGGGCGGGCAGCCCCAGCATTTT. It yields the protein CAISESIQGGQPQHF.

This clone turned up a few times. The chain is built from TRBV7-2 and TRBJ2-1, with no clear D. The V end was cut by 2 bases, the J end by 6 bases, with 14 bases between. This CDR3 spans 15 amino acids. Germline loops: CDR1 SGHTA, CDR2 FQGNSA. CDR3 in amino acids: CASSLNSAVGNEQFF. The CDR3 DNA reads TGTGCCAGCAGCTTAAACTCGGCGGTGGGCAATGAGCAGTTCTTC.

This clone was observed a single time. The CDR3 loop is CASSLTTGPYEQYF. The CDR3 bases are TGTGCCAGCAGCTTAACGACAGGCCCCTACGAGCAGTACTTC. The chain is built from TRBV7-2 and TRBJ2-7, with TRBD1 as a possible D gene (6 bases). Germline CDR1 and CDR2: SGHTA and FQGNSA. The CDR3 is made up of 14 amino acids. The germline V and J ends were trimmed by 2 bases and 2 bases, with 10 bases remaining between them.

This clone was found a few times. This rearrangement joins TRBV7-2 to TRBJ2-7; 14 bases line up with TRBD2. This CDR3 has 14 amino acids. Germline V gene data show CDR1 as SGHTA and CDR2 as FQGNSA. Trimming took 5 bases from V and 6 from J; bases not matched to a gene: 3. Here the CDR3 reads CASSPGLAGVEQYF. The CDR3 nucleotides read TGTGCCAGCAGCCCGGGACTAGCGGGAGTCGAGCAGTACTTC.

The rearrangement uses TRBV4-3 and TRBJ1-1; D call uncertain. Germline values: CDR1 LGHNA, CDR2 YSLEER. V dropped 0 bases and J dropped 2 bases, with 7 bases sitting between them. The CDR3 extends over 14 amino acids. CDR3 coding DNA: TGCGCCAGCAGCCAAGATCCAGAAAACACTGAAGCTTTCTTT. This encodes CASSQDPENTEAFF.

This rearrangement joins TRBV5-8 to TRBJ2-5; 9 bases agree with TRBD1. V shed 0 bases and J 5 bases; nucleotides not matched to a gene: 5. The CDR3 is made up of 15 amino acids. The germline gives CDR1 SGHTS, CDR2 YDEGEE. The CDR3 DNA reads as TGTGCCAGCAGCTTGGACAGGGGGCGATGGGAGACCCAGTACTTC. As protein: CASSLDRGRWETQYF.

The V call is TRBV5-1, the J call TRBJ2-3; D unclear. The CDR3 spans 14 residues. CDR1 is SGHRS and CDR2 is YFSETQ in the germline V gene. V shed 4 bases and J shed 2 bases, with 11 bases lying between them. CDR3 coding DNA: TGCGCCAGCAGCGATAGCAGCTACACAGATACGCAGTATTTT. It codes for CASSDSSYTDTQYF.

This rearrangement joins TRBV11-2 to TRBJ1-1; TRBD1 is a possible D gene (5 bases). V was trimmed by 5 bases and J by 5 bases, leaving 18 bases between them. CDR1 SGHAT and CDR2 FQNNGV come from the germline V gene. The CDR3 totals 15 residues. The chain's CDR3 is CASSQGRLLGTEAFF. CDR3 in DNA: TGTGCCAGCAGCCAGGGCAGGCTCCTTGGGACTGAAGCTTTCTTT.

The chain uses TRBV7-8 and TRBJ2-2; TRBD1 aligns across 12 bases. The CDR3 covers 16 residues. Germline loops: CDR1 SGHVS, CDR2 FQNEAQ. V shed 4 bases, J shed 5 bases, and the junction held 5 bases outside the gene matches. CDR3 protein: CASSSGQGAWTGELFF. The CDR3 DNA follows: TGTGCCAGCAGCTCGGGACAGGGGGCTTGGACCGGGGAGCTGTTTTTT.

The chain recombines TRBV5-1 with TRBJ2-5; 9 bases are a match to TRBD2. The V segment lost 5 bases and the J segment 5 bases; nucleotides outside the gene matches: 7. This CDR3 spans 14 amino acids. Germline V gene sequence: CDR1 SGHRS, CDR2 YFSETQ. CDR3 loop: CASSSFGLAETQYF. The DNA of the CDR3 is TGCGCCAGCAGTTCCTTCGGACTAGCGGAGACCCAGTACTTC.